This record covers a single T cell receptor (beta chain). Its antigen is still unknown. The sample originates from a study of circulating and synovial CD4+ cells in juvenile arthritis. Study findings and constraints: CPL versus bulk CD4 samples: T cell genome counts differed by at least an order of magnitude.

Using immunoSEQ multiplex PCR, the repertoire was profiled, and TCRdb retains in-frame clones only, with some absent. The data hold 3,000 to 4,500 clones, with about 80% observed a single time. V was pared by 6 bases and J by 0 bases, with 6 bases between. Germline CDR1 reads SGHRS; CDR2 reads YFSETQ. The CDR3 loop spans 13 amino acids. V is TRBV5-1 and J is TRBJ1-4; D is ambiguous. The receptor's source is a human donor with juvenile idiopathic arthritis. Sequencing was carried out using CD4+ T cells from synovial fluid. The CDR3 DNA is TGCGCCAGCACGGGTGCAACTAATGAAAAACTGTTTTTT. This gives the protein CASTGATNEKLFF.